The T cell receptor beta chain described here comes from a study of CD8+ T cells in alopecia areata. From germline, CDR1 is SQVTM and CDR2 ANQGSEA. V lost 0 bases to trimming and J lost 0 bases, with 8 bases between them. This CDR3 has 14 amino acids. It was cDNA, reverse transcribed from extracted RNA, that served as the sequencing template. Method: immunoSEQ multiplex PCR; TCRdb's copy keeps in-frame clones and lacks some. Among about 150,000 clones, roughly three fifths were seen once, and the ten largest hold 5% to 7%. Sequences were derived from CD4+ T cells sorted from blood, sampled at week 0. The source of this sequence is a human donor with alopecia areata. J is TRBJ1-1 and V is TRBV29-1; D is uncertain. The CDR3 region is CSVEEVGMNTEAFF. CDR3 coding DNA: TGCAGCGTTGAAGAGGTTGGCATGAACACTGAAGCTTTCTTT. Full variable domain (rest looked up from reference TRBV29-1 and TRBJ1-1): SAVISQKPSRDICQRGTSLTIQCQVDSQVTMMFWYRQQPGQSLTLIATANQGSEATYESGFVIDKFPISRPNLTFSTLTVSNMSPEDSSIYLCSVEEVGMNTEAFFGQGTRLTVV.